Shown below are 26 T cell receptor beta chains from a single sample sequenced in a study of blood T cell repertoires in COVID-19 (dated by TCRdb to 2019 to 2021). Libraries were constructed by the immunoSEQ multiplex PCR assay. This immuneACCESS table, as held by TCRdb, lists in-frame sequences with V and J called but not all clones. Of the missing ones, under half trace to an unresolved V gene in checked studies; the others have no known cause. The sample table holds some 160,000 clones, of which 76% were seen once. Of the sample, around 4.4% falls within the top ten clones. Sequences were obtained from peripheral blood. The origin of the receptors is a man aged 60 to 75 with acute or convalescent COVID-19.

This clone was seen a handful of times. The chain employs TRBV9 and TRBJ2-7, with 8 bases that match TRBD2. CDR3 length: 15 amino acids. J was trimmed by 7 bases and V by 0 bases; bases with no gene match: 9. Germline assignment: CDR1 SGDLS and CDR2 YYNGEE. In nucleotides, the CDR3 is TGTGCCAGCAGCGTAGGAGGGACGGGAGGGATGGAGCAGTACTTC. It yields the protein CASSVGGTGGMEQYF.

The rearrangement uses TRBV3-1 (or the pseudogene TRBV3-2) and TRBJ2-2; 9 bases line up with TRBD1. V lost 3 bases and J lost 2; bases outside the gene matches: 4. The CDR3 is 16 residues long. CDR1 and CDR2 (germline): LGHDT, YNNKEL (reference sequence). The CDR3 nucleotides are TGTGCCAGCAGCCACCCGGGACAGGGCAACACCGGGGAGCTGTTTTTT. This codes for CASSHPGQGNTGELFF.

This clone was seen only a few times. Here the CDR3 reads CASSYQYEQYF. CDR3 nucleotides: TGTGCCAGCAGCTACCAGTACGAGCAGTACTTC. The chain has TRBV5-4 and TRBJ2-7; D is unresolved. The ends were cut back, 3 bases at V and 4 bases at J, with 5 bases in the middle. CDR3 length: 11 residues. Germline V gene data show CDR1 as SGHNT and CDR2 as YYREEE (reference sequence).

CDR3 residues: CASSPTSARGNTIYF. The CDR3 DNA follows: TGCGCCAGCAGCCCTACTAGTGCGAGGGGGAACACCATATATTTT. The chain couples TRBV5-1 to TRBJ1-3; perhaps TRBD1 as D (6 bases). In germline, CDR1 is SGHRS, CDR2 YFSETQ. Trimming shortened V by 4 bases and J by 7 bases, and 18 bases separated the two germline ends. The length of the CDR3 is 15 residues.

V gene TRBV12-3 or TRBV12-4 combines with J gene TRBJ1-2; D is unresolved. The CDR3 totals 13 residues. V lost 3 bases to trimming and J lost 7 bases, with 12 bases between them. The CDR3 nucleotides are TGTGCCAGCAGTTTGGGCCAGCACAGTGGCTACACCTTC. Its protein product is CASSLGQHSGYTF.

Here the CDR3 DNA reads TGCGCCAGCCGGACAGGGCTGTGGAACACTGAAGCTTTCTTT. This codes for CASRTGLWNTEAFF. The gene calls are TRBV5-1 and TRBJ1-1; TRBD1 matches 8 bases. The length of the CDR3 is 14 residues. Germline lookup yields CDR1 SGHRS and CDR2 YFSETQ. V trimming: 7 bases; J trimming: 1 base; junction bases outside the gene matches: 6. The complete variable domain, with remaining parts taken from reference TRBV5-1 and TRBJ1-1, reads KAGVTQTPRYLIKTRGQQVTLSCSPISGHRSVSWYQQTPGQGLQFLFEYFSETQRNKGNFPGRFSGRQFSNSRSEMNVSTLELGDSALYLCASRTGLWNTEAFFGQGTRLTVV.

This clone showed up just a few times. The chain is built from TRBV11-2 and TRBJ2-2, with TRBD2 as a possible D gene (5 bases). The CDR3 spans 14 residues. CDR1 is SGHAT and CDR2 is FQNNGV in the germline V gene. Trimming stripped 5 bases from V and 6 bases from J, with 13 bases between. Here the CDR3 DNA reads TGTGCCAGCAGCCCGACCCCCGGGGCCGGGGAGCTGTTTTTT. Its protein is CASSPTPGAGELFF. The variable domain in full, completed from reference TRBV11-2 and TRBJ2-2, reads EAGVAQSPRYKIIEKRQSVAFWCNPISGHATLYWYQQILGQGPKLLIQFQNNGVVDDSQLPKDRFSAERLKGVDSTLKIQPAKLEDSAVYLCASSPTPGAGELFFGEGSRLTVL.

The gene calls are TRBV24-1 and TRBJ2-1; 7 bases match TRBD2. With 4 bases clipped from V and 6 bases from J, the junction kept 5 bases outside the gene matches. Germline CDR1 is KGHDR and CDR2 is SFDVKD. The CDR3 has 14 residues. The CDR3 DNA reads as TGTGCCACCAGTGAACAGGCTAGCGGCAATGAGCAGTTCTTC. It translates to CATSEQASGNEQFF.

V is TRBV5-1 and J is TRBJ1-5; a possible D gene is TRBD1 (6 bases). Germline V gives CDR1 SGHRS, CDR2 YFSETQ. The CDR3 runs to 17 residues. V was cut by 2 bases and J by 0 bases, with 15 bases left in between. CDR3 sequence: CASSLNSGGSSNQPQHF. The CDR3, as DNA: TGCGCCAGCAGCTTAAATTCGGGGGGCTCTAGCAATCAGCCCCAGCATTTT.

This CDR3 reads CASSLSRGSGELFF. DNA of the CDR3: TGTGCCAGCAGTTTAAGCAGGGGGTCCGGGGAGCTGTTTTTT. The chain is built from TRBV28 and TRBJ2-2; TRBD1 agrees at 7 bases. Germline values: CDR1 MDHEN, CDR2 SYDVKM. The J segment lost 6 bases and the V segment lost 2 bases, leaving 3 bases of the junction unmatched. The CDR3 is made up of 14 amino acids.

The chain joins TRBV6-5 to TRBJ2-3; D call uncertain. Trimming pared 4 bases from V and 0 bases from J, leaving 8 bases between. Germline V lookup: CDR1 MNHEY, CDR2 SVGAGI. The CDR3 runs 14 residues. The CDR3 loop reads CASSFYASTDTQYF. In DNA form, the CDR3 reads TGTGCCAGCAGTTTCTACGCTAGCACAGATACGCAGTATTTT.

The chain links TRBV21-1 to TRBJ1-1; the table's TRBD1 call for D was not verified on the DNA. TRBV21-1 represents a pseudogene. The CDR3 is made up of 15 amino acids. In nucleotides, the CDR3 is TGTGCCAGCAGCAAAGTAGGGACAGTGAACACTGAAGCTTTCTTT. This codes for CASSKVGTVNTEAFF.

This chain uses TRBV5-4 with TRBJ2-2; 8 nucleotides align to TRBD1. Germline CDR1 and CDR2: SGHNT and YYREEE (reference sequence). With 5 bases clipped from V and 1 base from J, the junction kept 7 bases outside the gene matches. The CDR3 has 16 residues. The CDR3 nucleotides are TGTGCCAGCAGTCAGGGGGCCGGAATGAACACCGGGGAGCTGTTTTTT. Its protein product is CASSQGAGMNTGELFF.

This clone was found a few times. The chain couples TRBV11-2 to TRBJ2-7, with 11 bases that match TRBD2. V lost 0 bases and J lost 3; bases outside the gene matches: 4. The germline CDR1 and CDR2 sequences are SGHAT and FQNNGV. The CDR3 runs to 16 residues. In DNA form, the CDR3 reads TGTGCCAGCAGCTTAGAACTAGCGGGAGCCATCTACGAGCAGTACTTC. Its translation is CASSLELAGAIYEQYF.

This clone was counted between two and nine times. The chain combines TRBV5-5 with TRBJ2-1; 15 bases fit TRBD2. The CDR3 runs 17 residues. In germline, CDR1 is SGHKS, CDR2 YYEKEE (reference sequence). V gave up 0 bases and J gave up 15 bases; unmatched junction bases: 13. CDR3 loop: CASSLEGGLAGGPSVFF. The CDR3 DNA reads TGTGCCAGCAGCTTGGAGGGAGGACTAGCGGGAGGGCCCAGTGTGTTCTTC.

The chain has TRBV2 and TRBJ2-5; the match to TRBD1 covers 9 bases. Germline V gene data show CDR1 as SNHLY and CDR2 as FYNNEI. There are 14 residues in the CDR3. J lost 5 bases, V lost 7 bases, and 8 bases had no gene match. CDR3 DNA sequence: TGTGCCAGCAAGAAGGGACAGGGAGATGAGACCCAGTACTTC. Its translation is CASKKGQGDETQYF.

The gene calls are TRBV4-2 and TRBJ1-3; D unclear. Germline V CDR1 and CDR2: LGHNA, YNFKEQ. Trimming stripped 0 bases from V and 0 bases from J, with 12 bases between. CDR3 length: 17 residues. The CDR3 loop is CASSQDRTIDSGNTIYF. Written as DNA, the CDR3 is TGTGCCAGCAGCCAAGATCGCACTATAGACTCTGGAAACACCATATATTTT.

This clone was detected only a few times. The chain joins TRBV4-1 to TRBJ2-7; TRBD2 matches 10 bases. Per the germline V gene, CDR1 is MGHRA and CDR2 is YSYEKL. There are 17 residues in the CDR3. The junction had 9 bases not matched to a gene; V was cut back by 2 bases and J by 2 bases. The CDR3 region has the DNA TGCGCCAGCAGCCAATGGCTAGCGGGAGCAGACGCCTACGAGCAGTACTTC. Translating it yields CASSQWLAGADAYEQYF.

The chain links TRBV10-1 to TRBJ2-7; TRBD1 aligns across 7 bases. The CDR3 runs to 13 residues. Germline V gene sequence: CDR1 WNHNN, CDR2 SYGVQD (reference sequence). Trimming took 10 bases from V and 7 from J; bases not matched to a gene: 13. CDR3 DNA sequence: TGCGCCACATCACGACAGGGTACGTATGAGCAGTACTTC. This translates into CATSRQGTYEQYF.

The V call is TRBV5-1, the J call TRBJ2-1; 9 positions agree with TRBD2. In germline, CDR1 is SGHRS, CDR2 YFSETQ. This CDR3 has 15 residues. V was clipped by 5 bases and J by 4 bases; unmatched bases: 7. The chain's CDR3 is CASSNPSGEYNEQFF. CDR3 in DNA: TGCGCCAGCAGTAATCCTAGCGGGGAATACAATGAGCAGTTCTTC.

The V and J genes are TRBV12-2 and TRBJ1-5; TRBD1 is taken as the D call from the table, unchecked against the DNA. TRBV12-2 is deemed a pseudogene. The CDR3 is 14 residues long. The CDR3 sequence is CASRLIQSNQPQHF. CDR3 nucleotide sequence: TGTGCAAGTCGCTTAATACAGTCCAATCAGCCCCAGCATTTT.

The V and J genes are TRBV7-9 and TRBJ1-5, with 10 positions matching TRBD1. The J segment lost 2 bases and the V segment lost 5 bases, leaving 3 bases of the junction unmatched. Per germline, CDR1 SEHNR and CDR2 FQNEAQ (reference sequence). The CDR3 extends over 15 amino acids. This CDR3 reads CASSLGTGGNQPQHF. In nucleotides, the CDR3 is TGTGCCAGCAGCCTCGGGACAGGGGGCAATCAGCCCCAGCATTTT.

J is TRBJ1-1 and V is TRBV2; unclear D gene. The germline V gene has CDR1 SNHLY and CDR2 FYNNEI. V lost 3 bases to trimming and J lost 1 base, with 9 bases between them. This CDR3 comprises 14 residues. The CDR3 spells CASSEAGGNTEAFF. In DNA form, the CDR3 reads TGTGCCAGCAGTGAGGCAGGTGGGAACACTGAAGCTTTCTTT.

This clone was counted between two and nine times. The CDR3 spells CASSPREGQGEQYF. The CDR3 DNA sequence: TGTGCCAGCAGTCCGCGGGAGGGCCAGGGCGAGCAGTACTTC. This chain connects TRBV27 to TRBJ2-7; 9 nucleotides agree with TRBD2. The germline CDR1 and CDR2 sequences are MNHEY and SMNVEV (reference sequence). The V and J ends lost 5 bases and 6 bases, in that order; junction bases with no gene match: 8. The CDR3 has 14 residues.

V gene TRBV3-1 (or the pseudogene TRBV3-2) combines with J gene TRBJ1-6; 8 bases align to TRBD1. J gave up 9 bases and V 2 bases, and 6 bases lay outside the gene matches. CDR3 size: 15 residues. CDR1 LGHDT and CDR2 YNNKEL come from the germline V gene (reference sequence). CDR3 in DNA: TGTGCCAGCAGCCAACAGGGGGCGGGAATTTCACCCCTCCACTTT. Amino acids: CASSQQGAGISPLHF.

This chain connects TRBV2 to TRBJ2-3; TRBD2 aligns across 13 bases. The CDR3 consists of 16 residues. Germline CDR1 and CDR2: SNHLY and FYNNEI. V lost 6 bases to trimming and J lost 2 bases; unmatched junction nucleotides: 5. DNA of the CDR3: TGTGCCAGCAGGGAGGGACTAGCGGGATTCACAGATACGCAGTATTTT. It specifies CASREGLAGFTDTQYF.